Below are 4 T cell receptor beta chains sequenced from a single sample in a study of T cell repertoires in cytomegalovirus infection. Antigen specificity for these receptors is unknown. Using its own MiXCR run on the reads, TCRdb lists one record per CDR3 protein. The sample consists of hundreds of thousands of distinct CDR3 sequences, around 35% of them appearing once. Material: cultured PBMCs, obtained from culture after CMV antigen stimulation. Receptors originate from a human donor in good health (CMV status not recorded). Some clones in this sample may be carry-over from other donors' samples.

The rearrangement joins TRBV27 to TRBJ2-5; the D is unclear. Germline V gives CDR1 MNHEY, CDR2 SMNVEV (reference sequence). Trimming removed 8 bases at V and 3 bases at J, with 10 bases between. The length of the CDR3 is 12 residues. The CDR3 spells CASPTREETQYF. CDR3 coding DNA: TGTGCCAGCCCTACCAGAGAAGAGACCCAGTACTTC.

In this sample, this clonotype turned up a few times. This chain joins TRBV11-2 and TRBJ2-7; TRBD1 or TRBD2 may be the D gene (5 bases each). The CDR3 runs to 15 residues. Per the germline V gene, CDR1 is SGHAT and CDR2 is FQNNGV. Deletions cut 5 bases from V and 4 bases from J, with 18 bases between. The CDR3 spells CASSRNPLGPYEQYF. The CDR3 DNA reads TGTGCCAGCAGCCGAAACCCCCTGGGACCGTACGAGCAGTACTTC.

The V call is TRBV11-2, the J call TRBJ2-1, with TRBD2 matching 9 bases. The germline V gene has CDR1 SGHAT and CDR2 FQNNGV. The CDR3 is made up of 15 amino acids. J gave up 7 bases and V 6 bases, and 10 bases lay outside the gene matches. DNA of the CDR3: TGTGCCAGCAGTCCGAGCGGGAGGCTCCGGAATGAGCAGTTCTTC. It specifies CASSPSGRLRNEQFF.

This clonotype was recorded a few times. The genes are TRBV6-5 and TRBJ2-5; no definite D call. The V end lost 0 bases, the J end lost 4 bases, and 9 bases lay between the germline ends. The CDR3 consists of 14 residues. Looked up from germline, CDR1 is MNHEY and CDR2 is SVGAGI. The CDR3 protein is CASSYSRRRETQYF. The CDR3 DNA is TGTGCCAGCAGTTACTCGAGAAGGCGAGAGACCCAGTACTTC.